These T cell receptor beta chains were read from a single sample in a study of a mutant IDH1 vaccine in newly diagnosed glioma. These receptors' targets are unknown. Assay: immunoSEQ multiplex PCR; the TCRdb copy retains only in-frame clones and omits some. The repertoire has about 94,000 clones, around nine tenths of them found once; the top ten carry roughly 0.81%. This specimen consisted of PBMCs, obtained from a glioma patient whose treatment included an IDH1 peptide vaccine. These receptors were obtained from a woman aged 45-60 years with glioma. Both conserved end residues are part of each CDR3. The order of the fields is V gene, D gene, J gene, clone size, CDR3 DNA, CDR3 protein. A D gene is named only where the DNA matches it firmly. Only part of the rows carry a size: once, few, many, or a class if the clone is expanded.

V gene: TRBV28; D gene: .; J gene: TRBJ1-5; clone size: .; CDR3 DNA: TGTGCCAGCAGCCCCTTGAGGGTTCTGGGGGGGGGACCCCAGCATTTT; CDR3 protein: CASSPLRVLGGGPQHF
V gene: TRBV2; D gene: .; J gene: TRBJ2-1; clone size: .; CDR3 DNA: TGTGCCAGCAGCACTATTGTGGAGCAGTTCTTC; CDR3 protein: CASSTIVEQFF
V gene: TRBV19; D gene: .; J gene: TRBJ1-1; clone size: .; CDR3 DNA: TGTGCCAGTAGCTACCATCTGAACACTGAAGCTTTCTTT; CDR3 protein: CASSYHLNTEAFF
V gene: TRBV2; D gene: .; J gene: TRBJ2-7; clone size: .; CDR3 DNA: TGTGCCAGCATGCGACCGGGACTCAAAGGAGGCTACGAGCAGTACTTC; CDR3 protein: CASMRPGLKGGYEQYF
V gene: TRBV14; D gene: .; J gene: TRBJ1-2; clone size: few; CDR3 DNA: TGTGCCAGCAGCCGTTTAGTAGGGGGGCGTTCCTATGGCTACACCTTC; CDR3 protein: CASSRLVGGRSYGYTF
V gene: TRBV2; D gene: .; J gene: TRBJ1-3; clone size: .; CDR3 DNA: TGTGCCAGCAGTGAAAGTTCCGGAAACACCATATATTTT; CDR3 protein: CASSESSGNTIYF
V gene: TRBV5-4; D gene: TRBD1; J gene: TRBJ2-5; clone size: .; CDR3 DNA: TGTGCCAGCAGTTCAGGACAGGTCCAAGAGACCCAGTACTTC; CDR3 protein: CASSSGQVQETQYF
V gene: TRBV4-1; D gene: .; J gene: TRBJ1-6; clone size: once; CDR3 DNA: TGCGCCAGCAGCCGACCAGGGGTTGATTCACCCCTCCACTTT; CDR3 protein: CASSRPGVDSPLHF
V gene: TRBV7-9; D gene: .; J gene: TRBJ2-5; clone size: .; CDR3 DNA: TGTGCCAGCAGCTCTCACAACGGGCAAGAGACCCAGTACTTC; CDR3 protein: CASSSHNGQETQYF
V gene: TRBV4-1; D gene: .; J gene: TRBJ2-7; clone size: .; CDR3 DNA: TGCGCCAGCAGCCACGGAGGGTCCACGAGCTACGAGCAGTACTTC; CDR3 protein: CASSHGGSTSYEQYF
V gene: TRBV18; D gene: .; J gene: TRBJ1-1; clone size: .; CDR3 DNA: TGTGCCAGCTCACCACGGGGGATCGGGAACACTGAAGCTTTCTTT; CDR3 protein: CASSPRGIGNTEAFF
V gene: TRBV6-6; D gene: .; J gene: TRBJ2-7; clone size: .; CDR3 DNA: TGTGCCAGCAGTTCGACAGCCTCCTACGAGCAGTACTTC; CDR3 protein: CASSSTASYEQYF
V gene: TRBV5-4; D gene: TRBD1; J gene: TRBJ2-7; clone size: many; CDR3 DNA: TGTGCCAGCAGCCGACAGGGGGGTTCCTACGAGCAGTACTTC; CDR3 protein: CASSRQGGSYEQYF